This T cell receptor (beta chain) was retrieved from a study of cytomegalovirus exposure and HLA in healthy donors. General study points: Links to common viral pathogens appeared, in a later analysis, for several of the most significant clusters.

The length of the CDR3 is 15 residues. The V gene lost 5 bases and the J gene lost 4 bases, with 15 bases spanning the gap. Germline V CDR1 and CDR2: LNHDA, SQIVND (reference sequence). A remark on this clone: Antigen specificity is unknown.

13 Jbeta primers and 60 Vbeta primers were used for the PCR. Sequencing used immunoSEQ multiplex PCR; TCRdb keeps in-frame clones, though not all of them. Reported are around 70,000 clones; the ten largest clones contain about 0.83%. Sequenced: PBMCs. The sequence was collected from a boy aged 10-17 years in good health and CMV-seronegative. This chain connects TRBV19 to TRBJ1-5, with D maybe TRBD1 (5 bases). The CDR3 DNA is TGTGCCAGTAGTGGGCAGGGAGGTGTTAATCAGCCCCAGCATTTT. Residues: CASSGQGGVNQPQHF.